This TCR beta chain was sequenced during a study of blood T cells in healthy people across ages. A second PCR, run for roughly 7 to 11 cycles, used a sample-barcoded 5' primer plus a J-beta primer mix. TCRdb reprocessed the 5' RACE reads via MiXCR and lists one record per CDR3 protein. The table has fewer than 2 million distinct CDR3 sequences, about 39% seen once; the top ten hold more than 20%. Germline assignment: CDR1 MDHEN and CDR2 SYDVKM. J gave up 4 bases and V 7 bases, and 3 bases lay outside the gene matches. The CDR3 has 13 residues. The material sequenced was blood. This receptor was identified in a human donor in good health. The V call is TRBV28, the J call TRBJ2-1, with 8 bases lining up with TRBD2. CDR3 in amino acids: CASIAGRYNEQFF. The CDR3 coding sequence is TGTGCCAGCATAGCGGGGAGATACAATGAGCAGTTCTTC.